A single sample gave rise to the 30 T cell receptor beta chains below, sequenced in a study of T cell responses to AZD1222 COVID-19 vaccine. Generated by immunoSEQ multiplex PCR, the TCRdb table keeps only in-frame clones and is missing some. The table lists more than 75,000 clones, about 89% of them singletons. The sample consisted of peripheral blood, taken on day 0 of AZD1222 vaccination. Receptors originate from an adult in good health.

This sequence joins TRBV18 and TRBJ2-3, with D possibly being TRBD1 (5 bases). The CDR3 sequence is 14 residues long. Germline V CDR1 and CDR2: KGHSH, LQKENI. Trimming removed 4 bases from V and 3 bases from J, with 11 bases in between. The CDR3 DNA follows: TGTGCCAGCTCACTTCTTGACAGAACAGATACGCAGTATTTT. Amino acids: CASSLLDRTDTQYF.

This chain connects TRBV6-5 to TRBJ2-7; unclear D gene. The germline V gene has CDR1 MNHEY and CDR2 SVGAGI. The CDR3 spans 13 residues. The V end lost 5 bases, the J end lost 0 bases, and 8 bases lay between the germline ends. This CDR3 reads CASSPYSSYEQYF. CDR3 sequence (DNA): TGTGCCAGCAGTCCGTACAGCTCCTACGAGCAGTACTTC.

The chain recombines TRBV7-3 with TRBJ1-1, with TRBD1 matching over 7 bases. Germline CDR1 is SGHTA and CDR2 is FQGTGA. After removal of 5 bases from V and 1 base from J, the junction contained 7 bases not matched to a gene. This CDR3 contains 15 residues. Written as DNA, the CDR3 is TGTGCCAGCAGCCCAGGGACAGACAGGAACACTGAAGCTTTCTTT. It is translated as CASSPGTDRNTEAFF. Complete variable domain (other parts from reference TRBV7-3 and TRBJ1-1): GAGVSQTPSNKVTEKGKYVELRCDPISGHTALYWYRQSLGQGPEFLIYFQGTGAADDSGLPNDRFFAVRPEGSVSTLKIQRTERGDSAVYLCASSPGTDRNTEAFFGQGTRLTVV.

The V gene is TRBV4-2, the J gene TRBJ2-1; unclear D gene. V shed 4 bases and J shed 7 bases, with 20 bases lying between them. Germline assignment: CDR1 LGHNA and CDR2 YNFKEQ. This CDR3 is built from 16 residues. DNA for the CDR3: TGTGCCAGCAGCCCGGATGTATCGGGTTTAGGGAATGAGCAGTTCTTC. Protein: CASSPDVSGLGNEQFF.

The rearrangement uses TRBV24-1 and TRBJ1-5, with 10 bases lining up with TRBD1. The CDR3 has 16 residues. The ends lost 3 bases at V and 7 bases at J; junction bases unmatched: 8. Looked up from germline, CDR1 is KGHDR and CDR2 is SFDVKD. The CDR3 sequence is CATSDRDRGIRQPQHF. CDR3 coding DNA: TGTGCCACCAGTGATCGGGACAGGGGTATAAGGCAGCCCCAGCATTTT.

This clone has just one count. This sequence joins TRBV5-1 and TRBJ2-1; no clear D gene. V gave up 4 bases and J gave up 4 bases, with 15 bases separating them. Germline V CDR1 and CDR2: SGHRS, YFSETQ. The CDR3 spans 15 residues. The CDR3 nucleotides are TGCGCCAGCAGCCTATCGGCCCACCTATACAATGAGCAGTTCTTC. This gives the protein CASSLSAHLYNEQFF. Together with reference TRBV5-1 and TRBJ2-1, the CDR3 gives the full variable domain: KAGVTQTPRYLIKTRGQQVTLSCSPISGHRSVSWYQQTPGQGLQFLFEYFSETQRNKGNFPGRFSGRQFSNSRSEMNVSTLELGDSALYLCASSLSAHLYNEQFFGPGTRLTVL.

V gene TRBV18 combines with J gene TRBJ2-2; no clear D gene. The V end lost 3 bases, the J end lost 1 base, and 9 bases lay between the germline ends. The CDR3 runs 15 residues. CDR1 KGHSH and CDR2 LQKENI come from the germline V gene. CDR3 nucleotide sequence: TGTGCCAGCTCACCGGGAACAGTGAACACCGGGGAGCTGTTTTTT. Amino acids: CASSPGTVNTGELFF.

The chain links TRBV2 to TRBJ2-7; 7 bases fit TRBD2. Trimming cost V 6 bases and J 1 base; bases outside gene matches: 0. This CDR3 contains 12 residues. Germline V gives CDR1 SNHLY, CDR2 FYNNEI. For the CDR3, the DNA is TGTGCCAGCAGGGGGGGGTCCTACGAGCAGTACTTC. Residues: CASRGGSYEQYF.

This clone has just one count. V and J are TRBV7-3 and TRBJ1-2; D is perhaps TRBD1 (5 bases). V was pared by 4 bases and J by 4 bases, with 19 bases between. The CDR3 is 16 amino acids. Germline V lookup: CDR1 SGHTA, CDR2 FQGTGA. CDR3 amino acids: CASSSGHSITPYGYTF. The CDR3 DNA reads TGTGCCAGCAGCTCCGGACACAGCATAACGCCCTATGGCTACACCTTC.

This clone was seen a single time. This chain uses TRBV6-2 or TRBV6-3 with TRBJ1-1; D is ambiguous. The CDR3 is 13 residues long. Trimming stripped 5 bases from V and 0 bases from J, with 7 bases between. Looked up from germline, CDR1 is MNHEY and CDR2 is SVGEGT. CDR3 DNA: TGTGCCAGCAGTGACGAGTTGAACACTGAAGCTTTCTTT. Translation gives CASSDELNTEAFF.

The chain uses TRBV2 and TRBJ1-5, with D tentatively TRBD1 (5 bases). Trimming cost V 10 bases and J 3 bases, with 19 bases left between them. This CDR3 has 15 amino acids. CDR1 SNHLY and CDR2 FYNNEI come from the germline V gene. The CDR3 loop is CAKGAAPGTNQPQHF. CDR3 DNA sequence: TGTGCCAAAGGAGCAGCCCCGGGGACCAATCAGCCCCAGCATTTT.

The chain links TRBV28 to TRBJ1-5; 9 bases match TRBD1. The germline gives CDR1 MDHEN, CDR2 SYDVKM. The CDR3 sequence is 19 residues long. Germline trimming cut 6 bases from V and 1 base from J; bases unmatched to any gene: 16. CDR3 region: CASSPPRDRAWASNQPQHF. For the CDR3, the DNA is TGTGCCAGCAGCCCCCCGCGGGACAGGGCTTGGGCAAGCAATCAGCCCCAGCATTTT.

The chain links TRBV4-2 to TRBJ1-2; possible D gene TRBD1, 5 bases. Germline values: CDR1 LGHNA, CDR2 YNFKEQ. The CDR3 contains 14 residues. V shed 1 base and J shed 8 bases, with 14 bases lying between them. The CDR3 DNA reads TGTGCCAGCAGCCAAGCCGGCCTCGGGGGGGGCTACACCTTC. As protein: CASSQAGLGGGYTF.

This sequence joins TRBV24-1 and TRBJ1-4; 9 bases fit TRBD1. Trimming took 4 bases from V and 10 from J; bases not matched to a gene: 9. The CDR3 runs to 15 residues. Germline loops: CDR1 KGHDR, CDR2 SFDVKD. The DNA for the CDR3 is TGTGCCACCAGTGACCCGGGACAGGGTGAGGGAAAACTGTTTTTT. Protein sequence: CATSDPGQGEGKLFF.

This rearrangement joins TRBV7-9 to TRBJ2-7; 7 bases agree with TRBD2. From germline, CDR1 is SEHNR and CDR2 FQNEAQ (reference sequence). J gave up 4 bases and V 4 bases, and 7 bases lay outside the gene matches. This CDR3 contains 14 residues. CDR3 coding DNA: TGTGCCAGCAGCTCTAGCGGAAAACATTACGAGCAGTACTTC. As protein: CASSSSGKHYEQYF.

A word on this clone: This specimen includes other DNA sequences encoding the same CDR3. This chain uses TRBV30 with TRBJ1-1, with D possibly matching TRBD1 (6 bases). The CDR3 loop spans 13 amino acids. Trimming took off 0 bases at V and 3 bases at J, with 8 bases between the two ends. Germline CDR1 GTSNPN, CDR2 SVGIG (reference sequence). CDR3 amino acids: CAWSVQGYTEAFF. The CDR3 region has the DNA TGTGCCTGGAGTGTACAGGGTTACACTGAAGCTTTCTTT.

J is TRBJ2-1 and V is TRBV19, with 8 bases fitting TRBD2. The germline gives CDR1 LNHDA, CDR2 SQIVND (reference sequence). Trimming took 7 bases from V and 0 from J; bases not matched to a gene: 11. This CDR3 spans 17 amino acids. The CDR3 loop reads CASTALGAGGSYNEQFF. CDR3 sequence (DNA): TGTGCCAGTACCGCCCTGGGGGCGGGAGGCTCCTACAATGAGCAGTTCTTC.

This clone was detected only once. CDR3 amino acids: CASSLQGNTEAFF. The CDR3 DNA reads as TGTGCCAGCAGCTTGCAGGGAAACACTGAAGCTTTCTTT. This chain connects TRBV11-2 to TRBJ1-1, with D possibly TRBD1 on 5 matching bases. Germline-derived CDR1 and CDR2 are SGHAT and FQNNGV. V dropped 3 bases and J dropped 2 bases, with 7 bases sitting between them. The CDR3 has 13 residues.

This clone has more than one count but fewer than ten. Other DNA sequences in the same sample also yield this CDR3. The chain links TRBV3-1 (or the pseudogene TRBV3-2) to TRBJ2-3; D is uncertain. Germline V lookup: CDR1 LGHDT, CDR2 YNNKEL (reference sequence). The CDR3 runs 13 residues. V lost 1 base and J lost 4, with 6 bases in between. The CDR3 bases are TGTGCCAGCAGCCAAGCTGAGGCAGATACGCAGTATTTT. Its protein product is CASSQAEADTQYF.

J is TRBJ1-1 and V is TRBV5-4, with no clear D. This CDR3 has 14 residues. Germline loops: CDR1 SGHNT, CDR2 YYREEE (reference sequence). The V end lost 3 bases, the J end lost 1 base, and 10 bases lay between the germline ends. The CDR3 DNA is TGTGCCAGCAGCTGGGTCGGGTCGAACACTGAAGCTTTCTTT. Protein product: CASSWVGSNTEAFF.

This chain connects TRBV7-2 to TRBJ1-2, with D uncertain. The V end lost 3 bases, the J end lost 1 base, and 12 bases lay between the germline ends. The CDR3 is 15 residues long. Germline loops: CDR1 SGHTA, CDR2 FQGNSA. CDR3 sequence: CASSLARQVNYGYTF. CDR3 DNA sequence: TGTGCCAGCAGCTTGGCGCGCCAGGTTAACTATGGCTACACCTTC.

The chain is built from TRBV19 and TRBJ1-5, with D possibly TRBD1 on 5 matching bases. This CDR3 spans 13 amino acids. Germline loops: CDR1 LNHDA, CDR2 SQIVND (reference sequence). Trimming removed 10 bases from V and 4 bases from J, with 14 bases in between. The CDR3, as DNA: TGTGCCACCCACGGGACGGAAAATCAGCCCCAGCATTTT. It encodes CATHGTENQPQHF.

The chain couples TRBV6-2 or TRBV6-3 to TRBJ2-5; 7 bases are shared with TRBD2. CDR3 length: 18 residues. Germline CDR1 and CDR2: MNHEY and SVGEGT. The V gene end was trimmed by 2 bases and the J gene end by 5 bases; junction bases not matched to a gene: 17. The CDR3 nucleotides read TGTGCCAGCAGTTACACCCGCTCCCTAGCGGAGGCGGTGGAGACCCAGTACTTC. Residues: CASSYTRSLAEAVETQYF.

The rearrangement links TRBV2 to TRBJ2-7, with 9 bases matching TRBD1. The CDR3 has 15 amino acids. CDR1 is SNHLY and CDR2 is FYNNEI in the germline V gene. The ends lost 6 bases at V and 2 bases at J; junction bases unmatched: 8. CDR3 DNA: TGTGCCAGCAGATCAAACAGGGGGCATCCCTACGAGCAGTACTTC. Encoded protein: CASRSNRGHPYEQYF.

This clone was detected a few times. The rearrangement uses TRBV9 and TRBJ2-5; 15 nucleotides agree with TRBD2. The junction had 6 bases not matched to a gene; V was cut back by 4 bases and J by 5 bases. The CDR3 length is 16 residues. Germline V CDR1 and CDR2: SGDLS, YYNGEE. The CDR3 coding sequence is TGTGCCAGCAGCACACCCGGGACTAGCGGGAGGGAGACCCAGTACTTC. Its translation is CASSTPGTSGRETQYF.

The V call is TRBV9, the J call TRBJ2-1; D is unresolved. Germline V CDR1 and CDR2: SGDLS, YYNGEE. Trimming removed 1 base from V and 0 bases from J, with 5 bases in between. The length of the CDR3 is 14 residues. The CDR3 region is CASSVQSSYNEQFF. CDR3 DNA: TGTGCCAGCAGCGTACAGAGCTCCTACAATGAGCAGTTCTTC.

This clone was seen once. The CDR3 nucleotides read TGTGCCAGCTCACCTGGTACCCAAAGTAGAGGGCAGGGCTCCTACGAGCAGTACTTC. Protein sequence: CASSPGTQSRGQGSYEQYF. The chain joins TRBV18 to TRBJ2-7; perhaps D is TRBD1 or TRBD2 (5 bases each). CDR3 length: 19 amino acids. V lost 3 bases to trimming and J lost 0 bases, with 24 bases between them. Germline CDR1 is KGHSH and CDR2 is LQKENI.

This chain connects TRBV19 to TRBJ2-5, with D possibly called TRBD1 or TRBD2 (6 bases each). Germline V CDR1 and CDR2: LNHDA, SQIVND (reference sequence). Trimming cost V 6 bases and J 6 bases, with 26 bases left between them. There are 17 residues in the CDR3. The CDR3 DNA reads TGTGCCAGTAGGGAACAGGGTGGAGGGGGGAGTCGAAAGACCCAGTACTTC. It encodes CASREQGGGGSRKTQYF.

V gene TRBV19 combines with J gene TRBJ1-2, with D possibly being TRBD1 (5 bases). The CDR3 has 13 amino acids. Germline lookup yields CDR1 LNHDA and CDR2 SQIVND (reference sequence). V lost 6 bases, J lost 3 bases, and 11 bases lay in between. CDR3 loop: CASRNVGDYGYTF. CDR3 nucleotide sequence: TGTGCCAGTAGAAACGTGGGGGACTATGGCTACACCTTC.

The chain links TRBV6-5 to TRBJ2-2; D not certain. The V end was cut by 6 bases, the J end by 6 bases, with 14 bases between. This CDR3 region has 14 residues. From germline, CDR1 is MNHEY and CDR2 SVGAGI. The CDR3 is CASRLLDTAGELFF. The CDR3 DNA follows: TGTGCCAGCAGACTATTAGATACCGCCGGGGAGCTGTTTTTT.